A selection of T cell receptor beta chains follows, all from one sample in a study of T cell changes during pregnancy in multiple sclerosis. Assay: immunoSEQ multiplex PCR; the TCRdb copy retains only in-frame clones and omits some. The data show around 61,000 clones, around 89% seen once. This material consisted of peripheral blood, taken in the first trimester of pregnancy. All receptors derive from a female donor in good health, enrolled as a control in a pregnancy study. Both conserved end residues are part of each CDR3. A D gene is named only where the DNA matches it firmly. Clone size is stated in some rows and not others, as once, few, many or a class when expanded.

abundance: .; v_gene: TRBV29-1; d_gene: .; j_gene: TRBJ1-2; CDR3aa: CSAPEAGLGGYTF; CDR3nt: TGCAGCGCCCCCGAGGCAGGGCTGGGTGGCTACACCTTC
abundance: .; v_gene: TRBV5-4; d_gene: TRBD2; j_gene: TRBJ2-1; CDR3aa: CASSLDSGGLWNEQFF; CDR3nt: TGTGCCAGCAGCTTGGATAGCGGGGGGTTGTGGAATGAGCAGTTCTTC
abundance: .; v_gene: TRBV7-9; d_gene: .; j_gene: TRBJ1-6; CDR3aa: CASSLGSGSTSPLHF; CDR3nt: TGTGCCAGCAGCTTAGGTTCGGGATCGACTTCACCCCTCCACTTT
abundance: .; v_gene: TRBV19; d_gene: .; j_gene: TRBJ2-1; CDR3aa: CASSIDFSSYNEQFF; CDR3nt: TGTGCCAGTAGTATCGACTTCAGCTCCTACAATGAGCAGTTCTTC
abundance: .; v_gene: TRBV7-3; d_gene: .; j_gene: TRBJ2-2; CDR3aa: CASSLTNHRTTNNPRLFF; CDR3nt: TGTGCCAGCAGCTTAACGAATCACAGGACCACAAACAACCCCCGGCTGTTTTTT
abundance: once; v_gene: TRBV4-3; d_gene: .; j_gene: TRBJ1-2; CDR3aa: CASSQALGEAGYGYTF; CDR3nt: TGCGCCAGCAGCCAAGCGTTGGGGGAGGCGGGCTATGGCTACACCTTC
abundance: .; v_gene: TRBV9; d_gene: TRBD1; j_gene: TRBJ1-4; CDR3aa: CASSVDRAGGYEKLFF; CDR3nt: TGTGCCAGCAGCGTAGATCGGGCAGGGGGCTATGAAAAACTGTTTTTT
abundance: once; v_gene: TRBV19; d_gene: .; j_gene: TRBJ1-2; CDR3aa: CASRRVYGYTF; CDR3nt: TGTGCCAGTAGGCGGGTGTATGGCTACACCTTC
abundance: few; v_gene: TRBV18; d_gene: TRBD1; j_gene: TRBJ1-1; CDR3aa: CASSLRDRRTEAFF; CDR3nt: TGTGCCAGCTCCCTGAGGGACAGGCGGACTGAAGCTTTCTTT
abundance: .; v_gene: TRBV12-5; d_gene: TRBD1; j_gene: TRBJ1-5; CDR3aa: CASAMTGGGQPQHF; CDR3nt: TGTGCTAGTGCAATGACAGGGGGCGGACAGCCCCAGCATTTT
abundance: .; v_gene: TRBV29-1; d_gene: TRBD1; j_gene: TRBJ2-2; CDR3aa: CSGRTGTANTGELFF; CDR3nt: TGCAGCGGGCGAACCGGGACAGCGAACACCGGGGAGCTGTTTTTT
abundance: few; v_gene: TRBV19; d_gene: .; j_gene: TRBJ1-1; CDR3aa: CASSQGYDATEAFF; CDR3nt: TGTGCCAGTAGTCAGGGGTATGACGCCACTGAAGCTTTCTTT
abundance: once; v_gene: TRBV19; d_gene: TRBD1; j_gene: TRBJ2-7; CDR3aa: CASRTIGQGADEQYF; CDR3nt: TGTGCCAGTAGAACAATCGGACAGGGGGCTGATGAGCAGTACTTC
abundance: .; v_gene: TRBV7-2; d_gene: TRBD2; j_gene: TRBJ2-5; CDR3aa: CASSSRQRGLAGAETQYF; CDR3nt: TGTGCCAGCAGCTCCCGACAACGGGGACTAGCGGGGGCAGAGACCCAGTACTTC
abundance: .; v_gene: TRBV16; d_gene: .; j_gene: TRBJ1-2; CDR3aa: CASSQSLQGYGYTF; CDR3nt: TGTGCCAGCAGCCAATCTCTCCAGGGCTATGGCTACACCTTC
abundance: .; v_gene: TRBV14; d_gene: .; j_gene: TRBJ1-2; CDR3aa: CASSPEGVGYTF; CDR3nt: TGTGCCAGCAGCCCAGAGGGAGTTGGCTACACCTTC
abundance: once; v_gene: TRBV5-4; d_gene: TRBD2; j_gene: TRBJ2-3; CDR3aa: CASSLAGAAGADTQYF; CDR3nt: TGTGCCAGCAGCTTGGCCGGTGCGGCGGGAGCCGATACGCAGTATTTT
abundance: once; v_gene: TRBV9; d_gene: .; j_gene: TRBJ2-3; CDR3aa: CASSAAGAGPDTQYF; CDR3nt: TGTGCCAGCAGCGCGGCGGGGGCGGGGCCAGATACGCAGTATTTT
abundance: .; v_gene: TRBV28; d_gene: .; j_gene: TRBJ2-7; CDR3aa: CASSLGGLVVYEQYF; CDR3nt: TGTGCCAGCAGCTTGGGCGGGCTAGTCGTCTACGAGCAGTACTTC
abundance: .; v_gene: TRBV7-2; d_gene: TRBD1; j_gene: TRBJ2-7; CDR3aa: CASSFSGQSFYEQYF; CDR3nt: TGTGCCAGCAGCTTCTCGGGACAGAGCTTTTATGAGCAGTACTTC
abundance: .; v_gene: TRBV5-6; d_gene: .; j_gene: TRBJ2-5; CDR3aa: CASSFRQAETQYF; CDR3nt: TGTGCCAGCAGCTTTCGTCAGGCCGAGACCCAGTACTTC
abundance: once; v_gene: TRBV5-1; d_gene: TRBD2; j_gene: TRBJ2-1; CDR3aa: CASSLAAGMGGNEQFF; CDR3nt: TGCGCCAGCAGCTTGGCCGCGGGGATGGGGGGGAATGAGCAGTTCTTC
abundance: .; v_gene: TRBV11-2; d_gene: TRBD1; j_gene: TRBJ2-7; CDR3aa: CASSQTGASSYEQYF; CDR3nt: TGTGCCAGCAGCCAAACAGGGGCAAGCTCCTACGAGCAGTACTTC
abundance: .; v_gene: TRBV7-2; d_gene: .; j_gene: TRBJ1-2; CDR3aa: CASSFQGNYGYTF; CDR3nt: TGTGCCAGCAGCTTCCAGGGTAACTATGGCTACACCTTC
abundance: .; v_gene: TRBV15; d_gene: TRBD2; j_gene: TRBJ2-7; CDR3aa: CATSRDVASGGPNYEQYF; CDR3nt: TGTGCCACCAGCAGAGATGTTGCTAGCGGGGGACCTAACTACGAGCAGTACTTC